This T cell receptor (beta chain) was sequenced for a study of blood T cells in healthy people across ages. Regarding the study as a whole: Without sorted subsets, naive and antigen-experienced compartments could not be conclusively compared. Correlation between TCR beta diversity and naive T cell percentage was strong.

In the case of this clonotype: Antigen: not known.

The second PCR ran about 6 to 12 cycles with a sample-barcoded 5' primer and J-beta primers. TCRdb itself ran the 5' RACE reads through MiXCR, one entry per CDR3 protein. The table lists under 1,100,000 distinct CDR3 sequences, 20% to 25% of them singletons, with around 0.75% in the top ten. CDR3 size: 12 residues. V lost 5 bases to trimming and J lost 3 bases, with 7 bases between them. This sample also belongs to another study, concerning T cells of mothers and their children.

The source is a girl aged 2 to 9 in good health. V and J are TRBV12-3 or TRBV12-4 and TRBJ2-5; D gene ambiguous. Sample: blood. The CDR3 DNA sequence: TGTGCCAGCAGTCGAATTAAAGAGACCCAGTACTTC. It encodes CASSRIKETQYF.